The 10 T cell receptor beta chains reported below all come from one sample, sequenced in a study of control samples from healthy donors and cancer patients. Clones were sequenced by immunoSEQ multiplex PCR, and TCRdb holds only the in-frame ones, with some missing. The repertoire holds approximately 81,000 clones, with around 94% as singletons. Sequenced: blood. These receptors were taken from a woman aged 18-29 years in good health.

V usage is TRBV4-2 and J usage is TRBJ1-1; no reliable D call. This CDR3 spans 14 amino acids. V dropped 4 bases and J dropped 0 bases, with 9 bases sitting between them. Germline CDR1 reads LGHNA; CDR2 reads YNFKEQ. The CDR3 sequence: CASSLQNLNTEAFF. CDR3 sequence (DNA): TGTGCCAGCAGCCTCCAAAACTTGAACACTGAAGCTTTCTTT.

This rearrangement joins TRBV19 to TRBJ1-1, with D perhaps matching TRBD1 (5 bases). Germline V gives CDR1 LNHDA, CDR2 SQIVND (reference sequence). This CDR3 comprises 13 residues. Trimming pared 4 bases from V and 1 base from J, leaving 7 bases between. The CDR3 region has the DNA TGTGCCAGTAGTAGACAGTGGAACACTGAAGCTTTCTTT. It encodes CASSRQWNTEAFF.

The J gene is TRBJ2-1, the V gene TRBV25-1; D is unresolved. The CDR3 loop spans 11 amino acids. The V end lost 0 bases, the J end lost 10 bases, and 4 bases lay between the germline ends. From germline, CDR1 is MGHDK and CDR2 SYGVNS. Here the CDR3 DNA reads TGTGCCAGCAGTGAATACCTAGAGCAGTTCTTC. It is translated as CASSEYLEQFF.

The genes are TRBV27 and TRBJ1-1; 8 bases agree with TRBD1. CDR3 length equals 15 residues. V shed 7 bases, J shed 0 bases, and the junction held 7 bases outside the gene matches. From germline, CDR1 is MNHEY and CDR2 SMNVEV (reference sequence). The DNA of the CDR3 is TGTGCCAGCAAACCAGGGGGCCTCCTGAACACTGAAGCTTTCTTT. Residues: CASKPGGLLNTEAFF.

V is TRBV11-2 and J is TRBJ2-7; D may correspond to TRBD1 or TRBD2 (5 bases each). CDR3 length: 13 amino acids. In germline, CDR1 is SGHAT, CDR2 FQNNGV. Deletions cut 4 bases from V and 3 bases from J, with 10 bases between. The CDR3 nucleotides are TGTGCCAGCAGCTCGCCTGGGGGCTACGAGCAGTACTTC. Translated: CASSSPGGYEQYF.

This rearrangement joins TRBV28 to TRBJ2-2; D is possibly TRBD1 (5 bases). Germline V lookup: CDR1 MDHEN, CDR2 SYDVKM. The V end was cut by 2 bases, the J end by 1 base, with 20 bases between. CDR3 size: 19 residues. Here the CDR3 DNA reads TGTGCCAGCAGTTTACCAACGCGTCTAGGGGCGATGAACACCGGGGAGCTGTTTTTT. As protein: CASSLPTRLGAMNTGELFF.

The rearrangement uses TRBV10-2 and TRBJ1-6, with TRBD1 identical over 8 bases. Looked up from germline, CDR1 is WSHSY and CDR2 is SAAADI. The trim removed 5 bases at V and 10 bases at J, leaving 10 bases unmatched. The CDR3 extends over 15 amino acids. The CDR3 sequence is CASSPGDRGPSPLHF. The CDR3 bases are TGCGCCAGCAGTCCAGGTGACAGGGGACCCTCACCCCTCCACTTT.

This clone was detected only once. V is TRBV28 and J is TRBJ2-7; 9 nucleotides line up with TRBD2. This CDR3 contains 16 residues. After removal of 3 bases from V and 2 bases from J, the junction contained 8 bases not matched to a gene. Germline V gives CDR1 MDHEN, CDR2 SYDVKM. Written as DNA, the CDR3 is TGTGCCAGCAGTTTGGTTAGCGGGAGAGTTACCTACGAGCAGTACTTC. As protein: CASSLVSGRVTYEQYF.

The chain carries TRBV18 and TRBJ1-4, with D hard to call. CDR1 is KGHSH and CDR2 is LQKENI in the germline V gene. Trimming shortened V by 2 bases and J by 0 bases, and 10 bases separated the two germline ends. The CDR3 loop spans 16 amino acids. For the CDR3, the DNA is TGTGCCAGCTCACCATCGCTGATGGCAACTAATGAAAAACTGTTTTTT. Translated: CASSPSLMATNEKLFF.

The chain is built from TRBV5-5 and TRBJ2-3, with no clear D. The V gene's germline CDR1 is SGHKS and CDR2 YYEKEE (reference sequence). The CDR3 runs 15 residues. V lost 0 bases and J lost 2, with 10 bases in between. The CDR3 region is CASSLGISTTDTQYF. DNA for the CDR3: TGTGCCAGCAGCTTGGGTATTAGCACCACAGATACGCAGTATTTT.